This T cell receptor beta chain was observed in a study of blood T cell repertoires in COVID-19. Across the study: COVID-19 samples collected from the United States, Italy and Spain covered acute and convalescent phases.

Original data processing: Nucleated cell counts were estimated from reference gene primer amplification. Profiling relied on immunoSEQ multiplex PCR, and the TCRdb table lists in-frame clones only, not all of them. The V and J calls and clone size come from that table; D and trimming were worked out from the DNA. The sample yields 400,000 to 550,000 clones, 70% to 90% seen once. CDR3 length: 13 amino acids. V dropped 5 bases and J dropped 5 bases, with 12 bases sitting between them. Germline values: CDR1 MNHEY, CDR2 SVGAGI. The receptor was derived from a woman under 30 with acute COVID-19. Sequenced: PBMCs or T cells enriched from blood (not recorded which). V and J are TRBV6-5 and TRBJ1-1; TRBD1 might be the D (6 bases). The CDR3 reads CASSQLRGTEAFF. The CDR3 bases are TGTGCCAGCAGTCAACTAAGGGGGACTGAAGCTTTCTTT.